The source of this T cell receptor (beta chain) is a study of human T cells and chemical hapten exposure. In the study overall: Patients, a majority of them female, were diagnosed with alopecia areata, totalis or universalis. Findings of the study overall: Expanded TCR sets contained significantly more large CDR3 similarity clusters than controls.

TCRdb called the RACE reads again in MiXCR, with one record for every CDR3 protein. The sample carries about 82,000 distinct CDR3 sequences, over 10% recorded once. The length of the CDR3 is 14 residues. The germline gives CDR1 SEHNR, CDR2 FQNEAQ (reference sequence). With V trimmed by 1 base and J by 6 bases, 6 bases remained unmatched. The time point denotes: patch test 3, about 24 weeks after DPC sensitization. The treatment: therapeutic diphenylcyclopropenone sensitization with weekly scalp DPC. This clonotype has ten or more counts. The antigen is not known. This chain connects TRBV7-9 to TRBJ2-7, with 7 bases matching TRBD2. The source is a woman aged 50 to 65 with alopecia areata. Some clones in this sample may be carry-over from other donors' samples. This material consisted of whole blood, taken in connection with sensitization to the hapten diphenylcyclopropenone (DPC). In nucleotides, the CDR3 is TGTGCCAGCAGCTTAGAGGGCGGGAGCCGCGAGCAGTACTTC. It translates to CASSLEGGSREQYF.